Described below is a single T cell receptor beta chain sequence and its context. Its matching antigen is unknown. CDR3 length: 13 amino acids. V lost 10 bases to trimming and J lost 5 bases, with 17 bases between them. Germline V gives CDR1 MNHEY, CDR2 SVGAGI. The data are from a study of blood T cells in healthy people across ages. General study points: As naive T cell percentage varied, TCR beta diversity correlated strongly with it. There was no known CMV status for donors, so expanded clonotype changes were possibly confounded.

Using a J-beta primer mix together with a sample-barcoded 5' primer, a second PCR was run for about 6 to 11 cycles. A tag from a template-switch adaptor with 12 random nucleotides marked each cDNA molecule. Each CDR3 protein gets one entry after TCRdb re-called the 5' RACE reads with MiXCR. Of 1.5 million to 1.8 million distinct CDR3 sequences listed, under 55% are singletons. Investigators took about 9.4 milliliters of peripheral blood from every donor. V is TRBV6-5 and J is TRBJ1-2; possibly TRBD1 for D (5 bases). The receptor was derived from a woman under 30 in good health. Sequencing was done on a sample of blood. The chain's CDR3 is CATSQGVGYGYTF. For the CDR3, the DNA is TGTGCCACCAGCCAGGGAGTAGGGTATGGCTACACCTTC.